A single sample gave rise to the 29 T cell receptor beta chains below, sequenced in a study of cytomegalovirus exposure and HLA in healthy donors. PCR primers comprised 60 Vbeta and 13 Jbeta primers. Data came from immunoSEQ multiplex PCR; TCRdb stores just in-frame clones and leaves some out. The profile shows some 140,000 clones, roughly three quarters of them singletons. The sample comprised PBMCs. These receptors were taken from a man aged 25 to 40 in good health and CMV-seropositive.

The chain uses TRBV28 and TRBJ1-5, with a tentative D call TRBD1 (5 bases). CDR3 length equals 14 residues. V was clipped by 4 bases and J by 7 bases, with 14 bases between them. CDR1 is MDHEN, CDR2 SYDVKM, per germline. CDR3 residues: CASSWGHGGQPQHF. CDR3 nucleotides: TGTGCCAGCAGTTGGGGCCATGGCGGACAGCCCCAGCATTTT.

This clone has a handful of counts. This chain joins TRBV4-3 and TRBJ1-4; D is unclear. CDR1 is LGHNA, CDR2 YSLEER, per germline. The CDR3 contains 15 residues. V gave up 0 bases and J gave up 7 bases, with 12 bases separating them. The CDR3 protein is CASSQDGRPSEKLFF. DNA for the CDR3: TGCGCCAGCAGCCAAGATGGGAGACCCAGTGAAAAACTGTTTTTT.

This chain joins TRBV14 and TRBJ2-5; tentatively, D is TRBD1 (5 bases). Deletions cut 1 base from V and 7 bases from J, with 16 bases between. This CDR3 region has 15 residues. The germline CDR1 and CDR2 sequences are SGHDN and FVKESK. In DNA, the CDR3 is TGTGCCAGCAGCCAAGCCAGGGTCCAGATAGGGACCCAGTACTTC. This gives the protein CASSQARVQIGTQYF.

This clone appeared a few times. The chain employs TRBV30 and TRBJ1-4; TRBD1 aligns across 7 bases. The CDR3 contains 15 residues. Losses at the gene ends were 3 bases for V and 3 bases for J; bases not matched to a gene: 7. CDR1 is GTSNPN, CDR2 SVGIG, per germline (reference sequence). As DNA, the CDR3 is TGTGCCTGGAGAGACAGGGTCCCACCTAATGAAAAACTGTTTTTT. Protein sequence: CAWRDRVPPNEKLFF.

The gene calls are TRBV14 and TRBJ1-2; D call uncertain. Trimming removed 3 bases at V and 4 bases at J, with 15 bases between. CDR1 is SGHDN, CDR2 FVKESK, per germline. CDR3 length: 15 residues. Here the CDR3 reads CASSQGEGAIYGYTF. The CDR3 DNA is TGTGCCAGCAGCCAGGGAGAGGGCGCGATCTATGGCTACACCTTC.

CDR3 nucleotide sequence: TGTGCCAGCAGCCAAGATTACGCGGGTTGGAATGAGCAGTTCTTC. As protein: CASSQDYAGWNEQFF. J is TRBJ2-1 and V is TRBV4-2; possible D gene TRBD2, 5 bases. Germline lookup yields CDR1 LGHNA and CDR2 YNFKEQ. V lost 0 bases and J 7 bases, leaving 13 bases between the germline ends. The CDR3 is made up of 15 amino acids.

This clone was counted between two and nine times. The rearrangement joins TRBV5-1 to TRBJ1-3; D gene ambiguous. The germline gives CDR1 SGHRS, CDR2 YFSETQ. The CDR3 runs to 15 residues. The V end lost 6 bases, the J end lost 0 bases, and 13 bases lay between the germline ends. CDR3 in amino acids: CASTRDGSSGNTIYF. The CDR3 bases are TGCGCCAGCACCCGGGATGGGAGCTCTGGAAACACCATATATTTT.

A single count supports this clone. V is TRBV7-3 and J is TRBJ1-1; D remains unclear. The CDR3 length is 13 residues. Trimming left V 4 bases short and J 0 bases short, with 6 bases between. CDR1 SGHTA and CDR2 FQGTGA come from the germline V gene. CDR3 sequence reads: CASSSSVNTEAFF. The CDR3 DNA reads as TGTGCCAGCAGCTCGTCGGTGAACACTGAAGCTTTCTTT.

This clone was seen only once. V usage is TRBV7-8 and J usage is TRBJ2-3; TRBD1 agrees at 9 bases. CDR1 and CDR2 from the germline V gene are SGHVS and FQNEAQ. Unmatched junction bases numbered 9, after V lost 6 bases and J lost 5 bases. CDR3 length: 15 amino acids. Here the CDR3 reads CASRGGGTGRDTQYF. The DNA for the CDR3 is TGTGCCAGCAGGGGGGGAGGGACAGGGCGAGATACGCAGTATTTT.

This clone turned up a few times. The chain couples TRBV10-3 to TRBJ1-1; D remains unclear. Trimming left V 0 bases short and J 0 bases short, with 8 bases between. This CDR3 contains 15 residues. Germline V CDR1 and CDR2: ENHRY, SYGVKD. The CDR3 protein is CAISESEGMNTEAFF. CDR3 coding DNA: TGTGCCATCAGTGAGTCAGAGGGAATGAACACTGAAGCTTTCTTT.

The chain uses TRBV7-6 and TRBJ1-2; D ambiguous. The CDR3 length is 13 residues. V was pared by 1 base and J by 6 bases, with 9 bases between. Germline V gives CDR1 SGHVS, CDR2 FNYEAQ. The CDR3 reads CASSLGHIDGYTF. The CDR3 coding sequence is TGTGCCAGCAGCTTAGGACATATCGATGGCTACACCTTC. Full variable domain (rest looked up from reference TRBV7-6 and TRBJ1-2): GAGVSQSPRYKVTKRGQDVALRCDPISGHVSLYWYRQALGQGPEFLTYFNYEAQQDKSGLPNDRFSAERPEGSISTLTIQRTEQRDSAMYRCASSLGHIDGYTFGSGTRLTVV.

The chain combines TRBV30 with TRBJ2-3; D ambiguous. V shed 1 base and J shed 2 bases, with 4 bases lying between them. CDR1 is GTSNPN and CDR2 is SVGIG in the germline V gene (reference sequence). The CDR3 has 12 residues. CDR3 bases: TGTGCCTGGAGTGCCTCCACAGATACGCAGTATTTT. It yields the protein CAWSASTDTQYF.

The J gene is TRBJ1-4, the V gene TRBV28; 10 nucleotides line up with TRBD1. Germline assignment: CDR1 MDHEN and CDR2 SYDVKM. V dropped 7 bases and J dropped 6; count of bases not matched to a gene: 5. CDR3 length equals 14 residues. The CDR3 DNA is TGTGCCAGCAATTCCGGGACAGGGGATGAAAAACTGTTTTTT. Translation: CASNSGTGDEKLFF.

This clone was seen a handful of times. This chain connects TRBV6-6 to TRBJ2-2; D is perhaps TRBD2 (5 bases). The germline V gene has CDR1 MNHNY and CDR2 SVGAGI (reference sequence). The CDR3 has 16 residues. The germline V and J ends were trimmed by 0 bases and 4 bases, with 12 bases remaining between them. CDR3 nucleotides: TGTGCCAGCAGTTACTCGATAGGAGGTTCCACCGGGGAGCTGTTTTTT. This sequence encodes CASSYSIGGSTGELFF.

This clone was seen a few times. As DNA, the CDR3 is TGTGCCAGCAGTTCAACAGGCTACGAGCAGTACTTC. Amino acid sequence: CASSSTGYEQYF. This chain joins TRBV6-6 and TRBJ2-7, with a tentative D call TRBD1 (5 bases). Per germline, CDR1 MNHNY and CDR2 SVGAGI (reference sequence). This CDR3 has 12 amino acids. Trimming took 4 bases from V and 3 from J, leaving 7 bases between them.

The V gene is TRBV4-1, the J gene TRBJ1-2, with TRBD1 identical over 8 bases. J gave up 4 bases and V 2 bases, and 3 bases lay outside the gene matches. This CDR3 has 14 amino acids. Germline V gene lookup returns CDR1 MGHRA and CDR2 YSYEKL. The CDR3, as DNA: TGCGCCAGCAGCCAACCACAGGGGGTCTATGGCTACACCTTC. It is translated as CASSQPQGVYGYTF.

This clone is a singleton in its sample. CDR3 bases: TGTGCCAGCAGTGAGGTCAGCGGTACAGATACGCAGTATTTT. Amino acid sequence: CASSEVSGTDTQYF. The rearrangement links TRBV6-1 to TRBJ2-3, with D possibly being TRBD2 (5 bases). V lost 3 bases and J 3 bases, leaving 10 bases between the germline ends. CDR3 length: 14 amino acids. Germline CDR1 reads MNHNS; CDR2 reads SASEGT.

This clone was counted once. The chain uses TRBV11-3 and TRBJ1-6, with TRBD1 matching 8 bases. V was clipped by 3 bases and J by 7 bases; unmatched bases: 11. Germline CDR1 SGHNT, CDR2 YENEEA. The CDR3 has 17 amino acids. CDR3 in amino acids: CASSFQIVQGGNSPLHF. The CDR3 bases are TGTGCCAGCAGCTTCCAAATCGTACAGGGGGGGAATTCACCCCTCCACTTT.

This chain uses TRBV5-4 with TRBJ2-5; TRBD2 matches 7 bases. This CDR3 region has 12 residues. With 4 bases clipped from V and 5 bases from J, the junction kept 2 bases outside the gene matches. CDR1 and CDR2 (germline): SGHNT, YYREEE (reference sequence). This CDR3 reads CASSGLGETQYF. The DNA for the CDR3 is TGTGCCAGCAGCGGACTAGGTGAGACCCAGTACTTC.

J is TRBJ1-5 and V is TRBV27; TRBD1 is a possible D gene (6 bases). The CDR3 loop spans 14 amino acids. Trimming removed 5 bases at V and 7 bases at J, with 15 bases between. In germline, CDR1 is MNHEY, CDR2 SMNVEV (reference sequence). CDR3: CASSPLQGKQPQHF. Here the CDR3 DNA reads TGTGCCAGCAGTCCGCTCCAGGGGAAGCAGCCCCAGCATTTT.

The genes are TRBV7-8 and TRBJ2-1, with 10 bases identical to TRBD2. The V and J ends lost 4 bases and 7 bases, in that order; junction bases with no gene match: 10. Germline V gene lookup returns CDR1 SGHVS and CDR2 FQNEAQ. This CDR3 comprises 16 residues. DNA for the CDR3: TGTGCCAGCAGCTCCCTAGTTGGACTAGCGGTTAATGAGCAGTTCTTC. Residues: CASSSLVGLAVNEQFF.

This clone was detected once. The V gene is TRBV27, the J gene TRBJ1-1; weak D call: TRBD1 (6 bases). V lost 6 bases and J 1 base, leaving 15 bases between the germline ends. The germline CDR1 and CDR2 sequences are MNHEY and SMNVEV (reference sequence). The length of the CDR3 is 15 residues. This CDR3 reads CASRPPGQPNTEAFF. In nucleotides, the CDR3 is TGTGCCAGCAGGCCCCCGGGACAACCGAACACTGAAGCTTTCTTT.

This clone was observed a handful of times. V and J are TRBV19 and TRBJ2-2; 8 nucleotides agree with TRBD1. The CDR3 sequence is 16 residues long. J was trimmed by 4 bases and V by 3 bases; bases with no gene match: 7. Germline V gives CDR1 LNHDA, CDR2 SQIVND (reference sequence). The CDR3 DNA reads as TGTGCCAGTAGTATTTCAGGGGGCAGGGGCACCGGGGAGCTGTTTTTT. This sequence encodes CASSISGGRGTGELFF.

This chain joins TRBV6-1 and TRBJ1-5; TRBD1 is a possible D gene (5 bases). The CDR3 is 14 residues long. V lost 7 bases and J lost 10, with 20 bases in between. Germline-derived CDR1 and CDR2 are MNHNS and SASEGT. CDR3 sequence: CASNMDGGYKPQHF. Written as DNA, the CDR3 is TGTGCCAGCAATATGGATGGGGGGTATAAACCCCAGCATTTT.

The J gene is TRBJ2-7, the V gene TRBV9; 11 positions match TRBD2. The CDR3 sequence is 15 residues long. Germline V lookup: CDR1 SGDLS, CDR2 YYNGEE. V gave up 0 bases and J gave up 1 base; unmatched junction bases: 0. CDR3 loop: CASSVGLAGSYEQYF. CDR3 DNA sequence: TGTGCCAGCAGCGTAGGACTAGCGGGGTCCTACGAGCAGTACTTC.

V and J are TRBV7-2 and TRBJ1-6; no clear D. V was cut by 5 bases and J by 10 bases, with 9 bases left in between. Germline CDR1 is SGHTA and CDR2 is FQGNSA. The CDR3 runs 12 residues. CDR3 sequence reads: CASSLLSSPLHF. The CDR3 coding sequence is TGTGCCAGCAGCCTTCTCTCCTCACCCCTCCACTTT.

The gene calls are TRBV10-3 and TRBJ1-3; no clear D gene. V was shortened by 8 bases and J by 0 bases, with 11 bases between the two germline ends. Germline V gene lookup returns CDR1 ENHRY and CDR2 SYGVKD. The CDR3 loop spans 14 amino acids. As DNA, the CDR3 is TGTGCCATCTCTTTAGGGAGCTCTGGAAACACCATATATTTT. Its protein is CAISLGSSGNTIYF.

The chain recombines TRBV6-1 with TRBJ1-2; TRBD1 might be the D (6 bases). CDR1 is MNHNS, CDR2 SASEGT, per germline. The CDR3 is 12 amino acids. Between the trimmed V and J ends, which lost 8 bases and 0 bases, there was a span of 7 bases. CDR3 bases: TGTGCCAGCGGGGACACTAACTATGGCTACACCTTC. Its protein product is CASGDTNYGYTF.

This clone was recorded once. The chain links TRBV2 to TRBJ1-2; 7 bases align to TRBD1. Germline CDR1 SNHLY, CDR2 FYNNEI. The ends lost 1 base at V and 1 base at J; junction bases unmatched: 3. The CDR3 is made up of 15 amino acids. CDR3 DNA: TGTGCCAGCAGTGAAGGTTGGGACAGTAACTATGGCTACACCTTC. Amino acids: CASSEGWDSNYGYTF.